Given below is one T cell receptor (beta chain) in context. Only in-frame clones appear in the TCRdb table, and some are missing; sequencing was by immunoSEQ multiplex PCR. The sample lists hundreds of thousands of clones, nearly 90% seen once, with about 16% in the top ten. The record originates from a study of blood T cell repertoires in COVID-19. Study context: The samples span acute and convalescent COVID-19 from the United States, Italy and Spain.

Germline V gene sequence: CDR1 LNHNV, CDR2 YYDKDF (reference sequence). With 1 base clipped from V and 2 bases from J, the junction kept 2 bases outside the gene matches. The CDR3 loop spans 14 amino acids. This sequence was found in a man aged 25 to 45 who had been exposed to COVID-19. Sequencing was carried out using PBMCs or T cells enriched from blood (not recorded which). V and J are TRBV15 and TRBJ2-7; 7 bases are a match to TRBD2. The CDR3 here is CATSRAAGAYEQYF. CDR3 in DNA: TGTGCCACCAGCAGAGCGGCGGGGGCCTACGAGCAGTACTTC.